This TCR beta chain is drawn from a study of blood T cells in healthy people across ages. Points from the study as a whole: Estimates of diversity drawn from one million T cells were considered underestimates. It was the long-lived donors that had more naive CD4+ cells and higher diversity than aged donors.

The CDR3 is made up of 15 amino acids. The germline gives CDR1 LNHNV, CDR2 YYDKDF (reference sequence). V was pared by 0 bases and J by 5 bases, with 6 bases of the junction left unmatched. Primed by a sample-barcoded 5' primer and a J-beta primer mix, a second PCR proceeded for about 7 to 11 cycles. TCRdb reprocessed the 5' RACE reads with MiXCR, giving one entry per CDR3 protein. Among some 900,000 distinct CDR3 sequences listed, around 46% were seen once. A note on this clonotype: Its antigen is still unknown.

Extraction yielded at least 5 micrograms of total RNA per sample. This receptor was taken from a man aged 25 to 40 in good health. The rearrangement uses TRBV15 and TRBJ1-1; 7 nucleotides agree with TRBD1. The sequenced material came from blood. Here the CDR3 reads CATSREEGARTEAFF. CDR3 DNA sequence: TGTGCCACCAGCAGAGAGGAGGGGGCGCGAACTGAAGCTTTCTTT.